The rows below give T cell receptor beta chains drawn from one sample of a study of T-cell memory formation after mild COVID-19. Each CDR3 protein is one row after TCRdb ran MiXCR on the 5' RACE reads. The data show around 250,000 distinct CDR3 sequences, roughly 10% seen once. What was sequenced was PBMCs or a T cell subset sorted from them (not recorded which). Receptors were obtained from a man younger than 30 who had mild COVID-19 (a few samples of this study predate the infection). Cell type and time point are not known. Each CDR3 is given with its conserved first and last residue. The D gene is left open where the match is weak. For some rows the clone size is stated as once, few or many, or as a class when expanded; others skip it.

TRBV19	.	.	TRBJ2-3	TGTGCCAGTAACTCAGAGCTGAAAGGAGGGCAGTATTTT	CASNSELKGGQYF
TRBV24-1	.	.	TRBJ2-5	TGTGCCACCAGTGGAGGACCAGAGAAGGAGACCCAGTACTTC	CATSGGPEKETQYF
TRBV20-1	.	TRBD1	TRBJ1-3	TGCAGTGCTGACACAGGGGTCGGAGGAAACACCATATATTTT	CSADTGVGGNTIYF
TRBV6-2/TRBV6-3	many	.	TRBJ1-2	TGTGCCAGCAGTTCAGAATATGGCTACACCTTC	CASSSEYGYTF
TRBV3-1	few	.	TRBJ2-2	TGTGCCAGCAGCCAATTAGAGGGGGGCTGGACCGGGGAGCTGTTTTTT	CASSQLEGGWTGELFF
TRBV18	.	.	TRBJ2-3	TGTGCCAGCTCTGGGGGGCCCGATACGCAGTATTTT	CASSGGPDTQYF
TRBV5-1	once	TRBD1	TRBJ1-1	TGCGCCAGCAGCCCAGAGGGACAGGAAGCTTTCTTT	CASSPEGQEAFF
TRBV12-3/TRBV12-4	.	TRBD1	TRBJ1-3	TGTGCCAGCAGTTTCATAGGGGGCTTTTCGGGCTCTGGAAACACCATATATTTT	CASSFIGGFSGSGNTIYF
TRBV4-2	few	TRBD1	TRBJ2-7	TGTGCCAGCAGCCAAAGGGACAGAGACTACGAGCAGTACTTC	CASSQRDRDYEQYF
TRBV29-1	many	.	TRBJ1-2	TGCAGCGTCACCTATGGCTACACCTTC	CSVTYGYTF
TRBV5-1	.	TRBD1	TRBJ1-2	TGCGCCAGCAGCCCACAAACCTCGACAGGGAGCTACACCTTC	CASSPQTSTGSYTF